A selection of T cell receptor beta chains follows, all from one sample in a study of blood T cells in healthy people across ages. TCRdb reanalysed the 5' RACE reads using MiXCR and keeps one entry per CDR3 protein. The sample has roughly 700,000 distinct CDR3 sequences, 49% seen once; the top ten hold around a third. Sequencing was carried out using blood. The receptors here all came from a woman aged 60-70 years in good health. Each CDR3 is given with its conserved first and last residue. The D gene is left open where the match is weak. Only some rows state a clone size, as once, few, many or a class for expanded clones.

clone size	V gene	D gene	J gene	CDR3 protein	CDR3 DNA
-	TRBV6-1	-	TRBJ1-2	CASIQGSANYGYTF	TGTGCCAGCATCCAGGGGTCTGCTAACTATGGCTACACCTTC
few	TRBV7-2	-	TRBJ2-7	CASSLGSEPRYF	TGTGCCAGCAGCTTAGGCTCGGAACCCCGGTACTTC
-	TRBV20-1	-	TRBJ1-4	CSAREATTNEKLFF	TGCAGTGCTAGAGAGGCAACAACTAATGAAAAACTGTTTTTT
-	TRBV5-6	-	TRBJ2-7	CASSLPEESSYEQYF	TGTGCCAGCAGCTTGCCGGAGGAGAGTTCCTACGAGCAGTACTTC
few	TRBV11-2	-	TRBJ1-4	CASSPAGRGIEKLFF	TGTGCCAGCAGCCCGGCAGGGAGAGGTATTGAAAAACTGTTTTTT
-	TRBV24-1	TRBD2	TRBJ2-1	CATSDTSGRVGSYNEQFF	TGTGCCACCAGTGATACTAGCGGGAGGGTGGGCTCCTACAATGAGCAGTTCTTC
-	TRBV5-1	-	TRBJ2-1	CASSLVGGVSYEQFF	TGCGCCAGCAGCTTGGTAGGAGGGGTCTCCTACGAGCAGTTCTTC
-	TRBV5-1	-	TRBJ2-1	CASSLRRSGVGEQFF	TGCGCCAGCAGCTTGAGGAGGTCCGGTGTAGGTGAGCAGTTCTTC
-	TRBV29-1	-	TRBJ2-5	CSVRERKGVETQYF	TGCAGCGTTCGGGAACGCAAAGGGGTAGAGACCCAGTACTTC
-	TRBV7-8	-	TRBJ2-7	CASSSLTGTYVQYF	TGTGCCAGCAGCTCTTTGACCGGGACGTACGTCCAGTACTTC
-	TRBV7-6	TRBD2	TRBJ2-5	CASSFTWTSSERDGETQYF	TGTGCCAGCAGTTTCACCTGGACTAGTTCCGAGAGGGATGGGGAGACCCAGTACTTC
-	TRBV7-2	TRBD1	TRBJ2-4	CASSTQGAAKNIQYF	TGTGCCAGCAGCACTCAGGGGGCGGCCAAAAACATTCAGTACTTC
-	TRBV7-2	TRBD1	TRBJ2-7	CASRTGQTNEQYF	TGTGCCAGTAGGACAGGACAGACTAACGAGCAGTACTTC
-	TRBV7-2	-	TRBJ2-5	CANSFSPDGGTQYF	TGTGCCAACAGCTTTAGTCCGGACGGCGGCACCCAGTACTTC
few	TRBV12-3/TRBV12-4	-	TRBJ2-1	CASSQTSIVNEQFF	TGTGCCAGCAGCCAGACTAGTATCGTCAATGAGCAGTTCTTC
few	TRBV10-3	-	TRBJ2-7	CATLSSAYEQYF	TGTGCCACCTTATCTAGCGCCTACGAGCAGTACTTC
-	TRBV3-1	-	TRBJ2-6	CASSLKGGPYVLTF	TGTGCCAGCAGCCTAAAGGGGGGCCCGTACGTCCTGACTTTC
few	TRBV5-1	-	TRBJ2-7	CASNKGSSYEQYF	TGCGCCAGCAACAAAGGCAGTTCCTACGAGCAGTACTTC
many	TRBV20-1	TRBD2	TRBJ2-1	CSAYDPRLAGGNEQFF	TGCAGTGCTTATGATCCGCGACTAGCGGGCGGGAATGAGCAGTTCTTC
few	TRBV10-3	-	TRBJ2-2	CAISSGNTGELFF	TGTGCCATCAGTTCCGGGAACACCGGGGAGCTGTTTTTT
-	TRBV29-1	TRBD1	TRBJ2-5	CSVLGQTFQETQYF	TGCAGCGTGCTGGGACAGACGTTCCAAGAGACCCAGTACTTC
few	TRBV5-1	TRBD2	TRBJ2-3	CASSGTSGREDTQYF	TGCGCCAGCAGCGGCACTAGCGGGAGGGAAGATACGCAGTATTTT
-	TRBV2	-	TRBJ2-5	CASSVRASVRWREETQYF	TGTGCCAGCAGTGTTCGAGCGTCGGTTAGGTGGCGGGAAGAGACCCAGTACTTC
few	TRBV7-9	-	TRBJ1-2	CASSLNRGGYTF	TGTGCCAGCAGCCTAAACCGGGGTGGCTACACCTTC
-	TRBV30	TRBD2	TRBJ2-7	CAWSWTSGGGEQYF	TGTGCCTGGAGCTGGACTAGCGGGGGAGGCGAGCAGTACTTC
few	TRBV6-1	-	TRBJ2-7	CASSEALGILYEQYF	TGTGCCAGCAGTGAAGCGCTGGGCATCCTCTACGAGCAGTACTTC
few	TRBV2	-	TRBJ1-2	CASGAAGSNYGYTF	TGTGCCAGCGGGGCGGCAGGGTCTAACTATGGCTACACCTTC
-	TRBV7-9	-	TRBJ2-7	CASSPPGQPPGYNEQYF	TGTGCCAGCAGCCCGCCCGGACAACCCCCCGGGTACAACGAGCAGTACTTC
-	TRBV19	TRBD2	TRBJ2-3	CASKASGTTDTQYF	TGTGCCAGTAAGGCTAGCGGGACGACAGATACGCAGTATTTT
few	TRBV27	-	TRBJ2-5	CASRPTPQETQYF	TGTGCCAGCAGACCCACTCCCCAAGAGACCCAGTACTTC
few	TRBV7-2	-	TRBJ2-6	CANSPGDFGANVLTF	TGTGCCAACAGCCCCGGGGACTTTGGGGCCAACGTCCTGACTTTC
-	TRBV6-2/TRBV6-3	-	TRBJ2-7	CASSAQRAVEQYF	TGTGCCAGCAGCGCCCAGCGGGCGGTCGAGCAGTACTTC
-	TRBV7-3	-	TRBJ2-1	CASSPNLGAYNEQFF	TGTGCCAGCAGCCCAAACTTGGGGGCCTACAATGAGCAGTTCTTC
once	TRBV30	TRBD2	TRBJ2-1	CAWGGLAGTNEQFF	TGTGCCTGGGGCGGACTAGCGGGTACTAATGAGCAGTTCTTC